Below, 10 T cell receptor beta chains from the same sample are listed, as sequenced in a study of cytomegalovirus exposure and HLA in healthy donors. Primers: 60 Vbeta forward and 13 Jbeta reverse. Clones were sequenced by immunoSEQ multiplex PCR, and TCRdb holds only the in-frame ones, with some missing. There are roughly 120,000 clones in the sample; 82% occur only once, and 11% lies in the top ten. The specimen sequenced was PBMCs. These receptors came from a male donor in good health and CMV-seropositive.

V is TRBV28 and J is TRBJ2-3, with D unclear. CDR3 length: 15 residues. Deletions cut 3 bases from V and 2 bases from J, with 12 bases between. Germline V gene data show CDR1 as MDHEN and CDR2 as SYDVKM. In DNA form, the CDR3 reads TGTGCCAGCAGTTTCAGCGAGCCAAACACAGATACGCAGTATTTT. It translates to CASSFSEPNTDTQYF.

In the case of this clone: Its ends do not fully match the called genes, so a read error is possible. This chain uses TRBV7-7 with TRBJ2-1; TRBD2 aligns across 9 bases. CDR1 SSHAT and CDR2 FNYEAQ come from the germline V gene (reference sequence). This CDR3 comprises 14 residues. CDR3 region: CASSPLAGGNEQFF. The CDR3, as DNA: TGTGCTAGCAGCCCACTAGCGGGTGGGAATGAGCAGTTCTTC.

J is TRBJ2-3 and V is TRBV28; maybe TRBD2 (6 bases). Germline-derived CDR1 and CDR2 are MDHEN and SYDVKM. Trimming pared 8 bases from V and 4 bases from J, leaving 16 bases between. The CDR3 is 14 residues long. CDR3: CASCRLVAPDTQYF. DNA for the CDR3: TGTGCCAGCTGCAGACTAGTCGCCCCAGATACGCAGTATTTT.

The V and J genes are TRBV10-3 and TRBJ1-6, with D possibly TRBD1 on 5 matching bases. CDR1 and CDR2 (germline): ENHRY, SYGVKD. The CDR3 covers 16 residues. V lost 0 bases and J lost 7, with 13 bases in between. The CDR3 region is CAISESRGAENSPLHF. CDR3 coding DNA: TGTGCCATCAGTGAGTCGCGCGGGGCCGAGAATTCACCCCTCCACTTT.

The chain couples TRBV30 to TRBJ2-6, with D hard to call. In germline, CDR1 is GTSNPN, CDR2 SVGIG (reference sequence). The CDR3 consists of 17 residues. V was clipped by 4 bases and J by 0 bases, with 16 bases between them. CDR3 coding DNA: TGTGCCTGGATTGACCCTAGATTGGGCTCTGGGGCCAACGTCCTGACTTTC. Translated: CAWIDPRLGSGANVLTF.

The chain links TRBV10-3 to TRBJ1-6; TRBD1 is a possible D gene (5 bases). The V gene's germline CDR1 is ENHRY and CDR2 SYGVKD. The CDR3 contains 14 residues. The V gene lost 8 bases and the J gene lost 5 bases, with 13 bases spanning the gap. CDR3: CAIRRGVDNSPLHF. CDR3 DNA sequence: TGTGCCATCCGTCGGGGGGTGGATAATTCACCCCTCCACTTT.

The chain carries TRBV11-1 and TRBJ2-5; 16 bases are a match to TRBD2. CDR3 length: 17 residues. The V gene's germline CDR1 is SGHAT and CDR2 FQDESV (reference sequence). Trimming at V came to 5 bases and at J to 5 bases, leaving 8 bases not matched to a gene. CDR3 in DNA: TGTGCCAGCAGCCCCGGGACTAGCGGGAGGGCCGGGGAGACCCAGTACTTC. Translated: CASSPGTSGRAGETQYF.

The V and J genes are TRBV6-6 and TRBJ2-7, with D perhaps matching TRBD2 (6 bases). Trimming took off 7 bases at V and 5 bases at J, with 21 bases between the two ends. The CDR3 sequence is 15 residues long. CDR1 and CDR2 from the germline V gene are MNHNY and SVGAGI (reference sequence). For the CDR3, the DNA is TGTGCCAGCACCCTGGGGTGGCGGGAAATCAACGAGCAGTACTTC. It encodes CASTLGWREINEQYF.

The chain uses TRBV4-2 and TRBJ1-2; TRBD1 is a possible D gene (6 bases). The V end was cut by 1 base, the J end by 4 bases, with 13 bases between. The CDR3 spans 15 residues. Germline V gene sequence: CDR1 LGHNA, CDR2 YNFKEQ. The CDR3 reads CASSQGAGDAYGYTF. CDR3 bases: TGTGCCAGCAGCCAAGGGGCAGGGGATGCCTATGGCTACACCTTC.

The DNA for the CDR3 is TGCGCCAGCAGCCCACGGGACAGGGGAGCAACAGATACGCAGTATTTT. This translates into CASSPRDRGATDTQYF. The rearrangement links TRBV5-1 to TRBJ2-3; 10 bases align to TRBD1. The V segment lost 4 bases and the J segment 3 bases; nucleotides outside the gene matches: 8. This CDR3 spans 16 amino acids. CDR1 SGHRS and CDR2 YFSETQ come from the germline V gene.